This entry lists 5 T cell receptor beta chains sequenced from one sample in a study of human T cells and chemical hapten exposure. MiXCR was run by TCRdb on the RACE reads, yielding one entry per CDR3 protein. The sample includes over 35,000 distinct CDR3 sequences, roughly a tenth of them seen just once. Time point given: pre-sensitization, week 0. Treatment described: therapeutic diphenylcyclopropenone sensitization with weekly scalp DPC. Sequenced material: whole blood, taken in connection with sensitization to the hapten diphenylcyclopropenone (DPC). These receptors all come from a man aged 25 to 40 with alopecia areata. Some clones in this sample may be carry-over from other donors' samples.

There are many counts of this clonotype. The junction departs from germline at one end; a sequencing error may be responsible. V usage is TRBV15 and J usage is TRBJ1-1; D not resolved. Looked up from germline, CDR1 is LNHNV and CDR2 is YYDKDF (reference sequence). This CDR3 contains 14 residues. The CDR3 coding sequence is TGTGCCACCAGCAGAGAGGGAATGAACAGTGAAGCTTTCTTT. It is translated as CATSREGMNSEAFF.

This clonotype was counted ten times or more. The chain carries TRBV5-4 and TRBJ2-3, with D possibly being TRBD1 or TRBD2 (5 bases each). Trimming shortened V by 0 bases and J by 4 bases, and 15 bases separated the two germline ends. CDR1 and CDR2 (germline): SGHNT, YYREEE (reference sequence). The CDR3 length is 16 residues. The CDR3 is CASSLGMDSRADTQYF. In DNA, the CDR3 is TGTGCCAGCAGCTTGGGTATGGACTCCAGGGCAGATACGCAGTATTTT.

The CDR3 nucleotides are TGTGCCAGCAGTGCTGTCGGAGGGGCGGAGACCCAGTACTTC. It is translated as CASSAVGGAETQYF. V gene TRBV7-3 combines with J gene TRBJ2-5; maybe TRBD2 (6 bases). V was shortened by 6 bases and J by 5 bases, with 16 bases between the two germline ends. Germline CDR1 and CDR2: SGHTA and FQGTGA. The CDR3 runs 14 residues.

This clonotype was detected many times. The chain is built from TRBV11-3 and TRBJ2-1; D tentatively fits TRBD1 or TRBD2 (5 bases each). The germline gives CDR1 SGHNT, CDR2 YENEEA. The CDR3 is 14 amino acids. With 4 bases removed from V and 6 bases from J, the gap between germline ends came to 13 bases. In nucleotides, the CDR3 is TGTGCCAGCAGCTACTACCGGGACGCCAATGAGCAGTTCTTC. It is translated as CASSYYRDANEQFF.

The chain employs TRBV30 and TRBJ1-2; TRBD1 is a possible D gene (6 bases). Germline V gives CDR1 GTSNPN, CDR2 SVGIG (reference sequence). CDR3 length: 13 amino acids. Between the trimmed V and J ends, which lost 0 bases and 5 bases, there was a span of 10 bases. The CDR3 DNA is TGTGCCTGGAGTGTGAAGGACAGATATGGCTACACCTTC. As protein: CAWSVKDRYGYTF.